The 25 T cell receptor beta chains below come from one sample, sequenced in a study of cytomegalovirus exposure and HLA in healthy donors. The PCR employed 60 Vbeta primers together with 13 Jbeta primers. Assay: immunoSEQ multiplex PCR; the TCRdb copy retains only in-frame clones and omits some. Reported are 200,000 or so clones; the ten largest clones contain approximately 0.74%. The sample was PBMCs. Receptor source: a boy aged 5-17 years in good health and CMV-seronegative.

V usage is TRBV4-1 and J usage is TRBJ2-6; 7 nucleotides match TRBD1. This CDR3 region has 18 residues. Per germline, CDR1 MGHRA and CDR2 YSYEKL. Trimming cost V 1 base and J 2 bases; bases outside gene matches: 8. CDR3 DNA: TGCGCCAGCAGCCAAGGACAGGGTGGGAAAACTGGGGCCAACGTCCTGACTTTC. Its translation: CASSQGQGGKTGANVLTF.

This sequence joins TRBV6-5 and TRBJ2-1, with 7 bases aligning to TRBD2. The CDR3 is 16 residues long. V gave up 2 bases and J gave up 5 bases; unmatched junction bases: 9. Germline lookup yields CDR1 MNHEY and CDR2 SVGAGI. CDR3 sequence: CASSYTPGGPNNEQFF. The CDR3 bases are TGTGCCAGCAGTTACACTCCGGGAGGCCCCAACAATGAGCAGTTCTTC.

CDR3 in DNA: TGTGCCAGCAGCCCAAGGACACAGGATCAGCCCCAGCATTTT. Its protein product is CASSPRTQDQPQHF. The chain couples TRBV7-8 to TRBJ1-5; the D gene is possibly TRBD1 (5 bases). Germline V gene sequence: CDR1 SGHVS, CDR2 FQNEAQ. The CDR3 runs 14 residues. The V and J ends lost 5 bases and 5 bases respectively, with 13 bases between them.

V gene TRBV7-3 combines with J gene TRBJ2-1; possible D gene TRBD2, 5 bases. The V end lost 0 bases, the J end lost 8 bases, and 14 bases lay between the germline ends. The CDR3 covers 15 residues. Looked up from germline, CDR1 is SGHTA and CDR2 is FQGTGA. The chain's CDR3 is CASSLTAGQFDEQFF. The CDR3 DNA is TGTGCCAGCAGCTTAACTGCGGGCCAGTTCGATGAGCAGTTCTTC.

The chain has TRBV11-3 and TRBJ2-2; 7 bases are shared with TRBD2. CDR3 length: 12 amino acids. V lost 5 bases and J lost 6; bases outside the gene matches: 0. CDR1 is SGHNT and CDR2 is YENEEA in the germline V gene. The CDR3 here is CASSRGAGELFF. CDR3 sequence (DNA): TGTGCCAGCAGCCGGGGGGCCGGGGAGCTGTTTTTT.

DNA of the CDR3: TGTGCCAGCAGTAACCCGGGACAGGGGAACACTGAAGCTTTCTTT. It is translated as CASSNPGQGNTEAFF. This sequence joins TRBV27 and TRBJ1-1; TRBD1 matches 9 bases. V lost 5 bases to trimming and J lost 1 base; unmatched junction nucleotides: 5. CDR3 length equals 15 residues. Germline values: CDR1 MNHEY, CDR2 SMNVEV (reference sequence).

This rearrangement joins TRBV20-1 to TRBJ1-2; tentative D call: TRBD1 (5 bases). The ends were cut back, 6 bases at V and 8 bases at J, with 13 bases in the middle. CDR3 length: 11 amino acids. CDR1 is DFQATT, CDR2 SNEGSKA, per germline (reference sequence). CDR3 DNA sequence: TGCAGTGCCCCCGACGGGGGAGGCTACACCTTC. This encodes CSAPDGGGYTF.

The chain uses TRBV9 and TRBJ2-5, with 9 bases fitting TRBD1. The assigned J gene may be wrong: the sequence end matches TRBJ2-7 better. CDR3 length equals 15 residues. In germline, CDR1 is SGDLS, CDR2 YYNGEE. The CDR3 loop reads CASSVETGGAYEQYF. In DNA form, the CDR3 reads TGTGCCAGCAGCGTAGAGACAGGGGGAGCATACGAGCAGTACTTC.

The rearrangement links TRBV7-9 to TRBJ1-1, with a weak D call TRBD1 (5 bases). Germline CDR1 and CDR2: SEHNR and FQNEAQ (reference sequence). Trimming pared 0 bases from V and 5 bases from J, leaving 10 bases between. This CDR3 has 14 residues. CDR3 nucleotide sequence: TGTGCCAGCAGCTTAGCCGCGGGGGGAACTGAAGCTTTCTTT. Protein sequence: CASSLAAGGTEAFF. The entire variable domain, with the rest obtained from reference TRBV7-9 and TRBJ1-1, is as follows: DTGVSQNPRHKITKRGQNVTFRCDPISEHNRLYWYRQTLGQGPEFLTYFQNEAQLEKSRLLSDRFSAERPKGSFSTLEIQRTEQGDSAMYLCASSLAAGGTEAFFGQGTRLTVV.

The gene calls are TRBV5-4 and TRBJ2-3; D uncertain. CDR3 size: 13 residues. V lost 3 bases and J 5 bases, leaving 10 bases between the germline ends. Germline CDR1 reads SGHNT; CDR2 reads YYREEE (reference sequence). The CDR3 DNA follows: TGTGCCAGCAGCTACCCGAACGGAGATACGCAGTATTTT. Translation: CASSYPNGDTQYF.

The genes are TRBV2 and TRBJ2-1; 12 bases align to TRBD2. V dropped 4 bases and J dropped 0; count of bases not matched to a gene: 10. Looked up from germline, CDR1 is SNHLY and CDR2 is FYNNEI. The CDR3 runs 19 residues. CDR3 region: CASSGGASGGAFSYNEQFF. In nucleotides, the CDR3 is TGTGCCAGCAGTGGAGGGGCTAGCGGGGGGGCCTTCTCCTACAATGAGCAGTTCTTC.

In DNA form, the CDR3 reads TGCAGTGCTAGAGACAGGGTCGGCTACACCTTC. Protein: CSARDRVGYTF. This chain connects TRBV20-1 to TRBJ1-2, with D possibly matching TRBD1 (5 bases). The CDR3 extends over 11 amino acids. Germline CDR1 DFQATT, CDR2 SNEGSKA (reference sequence). V lost 0 bases and J 8 bases, leaving 7 bases between the germline ends.

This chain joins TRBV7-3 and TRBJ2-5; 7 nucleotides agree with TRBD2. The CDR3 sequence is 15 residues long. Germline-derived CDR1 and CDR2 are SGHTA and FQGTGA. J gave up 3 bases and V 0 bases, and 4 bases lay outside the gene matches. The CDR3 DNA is TGTGCCAGCAGCTTAACGGGGAGGGATGAAGAGACCCAGTACTTC. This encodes CASSLTGRDEETQYF. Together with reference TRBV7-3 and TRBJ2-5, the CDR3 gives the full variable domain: GAGVSQTPSNKVTEKGKYVELRCDPISGHTALYWYRQSLGQGPEFLIYFQGTGAADDSGLPNDRFFAVRPEGSVSTLKIQRTERGDSAVYLCASSLTGRDEETQYFGPGTRLLVL.

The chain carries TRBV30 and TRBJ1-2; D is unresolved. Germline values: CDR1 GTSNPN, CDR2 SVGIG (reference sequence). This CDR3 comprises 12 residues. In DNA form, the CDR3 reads TGTGGTGTAAAAGGAGATCCCTATGGCTACACCTTC. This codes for CGVKGDPYGYTF.

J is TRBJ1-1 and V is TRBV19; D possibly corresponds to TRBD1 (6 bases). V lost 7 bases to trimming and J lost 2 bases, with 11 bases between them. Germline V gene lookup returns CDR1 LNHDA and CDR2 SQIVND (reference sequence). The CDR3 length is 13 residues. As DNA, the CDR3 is TGTGCCAGTAATGGGGGCTTTAACACTGAAGCTTTCTTT. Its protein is CASNGGFNTEAFF.

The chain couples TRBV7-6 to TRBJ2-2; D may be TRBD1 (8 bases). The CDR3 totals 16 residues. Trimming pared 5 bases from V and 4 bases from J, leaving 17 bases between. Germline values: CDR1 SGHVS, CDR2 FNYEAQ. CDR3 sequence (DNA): TGTGCCAGCAGCACCCGACAGGGGAGGGGCACCGGGGAGCTGTTTTTT. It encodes CASSTRQGRGTGELFF.

The CDR3 DNA follows: TGTGCCAGCAGCGTAGTCCCAGCGGGGGGCCTTAATGAGCAGTTCTTC. It codes for CASSVVPAGGLNEQFF. The rearrangement joins TRBV9 to TRBJ2-1; 9 bases fit TRBD2. CDR3 length: 16 residues. Per germline, CDR1 SGDLS and CDR2 YYNGEE. Trimming cost V 0 bases and J 7 bases; bases outside gene matches: 8.

The DNA for the CDR3 is TGTGCCAGCTCACCGGGCGGAGGAGGCCAGCCCCAGCATTTT. Protein product: CASSPGGGGQPQHF. The chain links TRBV18 to TRBJ1-5; no reliable D call. The CDR3 has 14 amino acids. Germline lookup yields CDR1 KGHSH and CDR2 LQKENI. Between the trimmed V and J ends, which lost 3 bases and 7 bases, there was a span of 13 bases.

The CDR3 coding sequence is TGCGCCAGCAGCCCCCCCGGACTAGCGGGGGGCTCTAGCACAGATACGCAGTATTTT. It is translated as CASSPPGLAGGSSTDTQYF. The chain has TRBV4-1 and TRBJ2-3; TRBD2 agrees at 14 bases. CDR1 MGHRA and CDR2 YSYEKL come from the germline V gene. The CDR3 has 19 residues. V was clipped by 4 bases and J by 0 bases; unmatched bases: 9.

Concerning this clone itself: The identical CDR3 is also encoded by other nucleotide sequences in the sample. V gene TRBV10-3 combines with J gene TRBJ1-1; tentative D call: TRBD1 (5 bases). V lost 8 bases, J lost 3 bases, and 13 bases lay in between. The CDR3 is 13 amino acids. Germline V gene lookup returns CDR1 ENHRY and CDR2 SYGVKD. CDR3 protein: CAIGAVSDTEAFF. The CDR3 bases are TGTGCCATCGGGGCAGTCTCAGACACTGAAGCTTTCTTT.

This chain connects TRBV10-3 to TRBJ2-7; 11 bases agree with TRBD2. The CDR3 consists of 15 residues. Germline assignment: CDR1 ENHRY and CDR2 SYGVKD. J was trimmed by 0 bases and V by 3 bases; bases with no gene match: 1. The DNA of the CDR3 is TGTGCCATCAGTGATACTAGCGGGGGCTCCTACGAGCAGTACTTC. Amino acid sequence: CAISDTSGGSYEQYF.

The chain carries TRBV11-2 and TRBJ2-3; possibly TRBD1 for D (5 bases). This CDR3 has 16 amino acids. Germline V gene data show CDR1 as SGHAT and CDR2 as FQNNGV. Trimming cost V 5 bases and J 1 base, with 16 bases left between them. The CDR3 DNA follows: TGTGCCAGCAGCCGCGGCCAAGGGGCAGGCACAGATACGCAGTATTTT. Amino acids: CASSRGQGAGTDTQYF. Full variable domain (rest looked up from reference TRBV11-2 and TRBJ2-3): EAGVAQSPRYKIIEKRQSVAFWCNPISGHATLYWYQQILGQGPKLLIQFQNNGVVDDSQLPKDRFSAERLKGVDSTLKIQPAKLEDSAVYLCASSRGQGAGTDTQYFGPGTRLTVL.

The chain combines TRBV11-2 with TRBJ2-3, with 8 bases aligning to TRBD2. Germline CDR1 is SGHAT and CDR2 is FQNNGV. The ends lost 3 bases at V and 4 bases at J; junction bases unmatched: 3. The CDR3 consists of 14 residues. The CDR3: CASSLSGGSDTQYF. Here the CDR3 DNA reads TGTGCCAGCAGCTTGAGCGGGGGATCAGATACGCAGTATTTT.

CDR3 nucleotide sequence: TGTGCCAGCAATAAGGCGGGGGCCCTCTCCTACAATGAGCAGTTCTTC. It specifies CASNKAGALSYNEQFF. This chain uses TRBV9 with TRBJ2-1, with D possibly TRBD2 on 7 matching bases. The V and J ends lost 6 bases and 0 bases respectively, with 16 bases between them. This CDR3 contains 16 residues. Per germline, CDR1 SGDLS and CDR2 YYNGEE.

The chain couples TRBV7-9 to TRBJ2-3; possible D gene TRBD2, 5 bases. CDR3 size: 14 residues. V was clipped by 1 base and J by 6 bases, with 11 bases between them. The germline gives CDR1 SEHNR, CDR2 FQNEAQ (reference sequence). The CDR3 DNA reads TGTGCCAGCAGCTTAGGGACGGCGGGTGATACGCAGTATTTT. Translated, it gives CASSLGTAGDTQYF.